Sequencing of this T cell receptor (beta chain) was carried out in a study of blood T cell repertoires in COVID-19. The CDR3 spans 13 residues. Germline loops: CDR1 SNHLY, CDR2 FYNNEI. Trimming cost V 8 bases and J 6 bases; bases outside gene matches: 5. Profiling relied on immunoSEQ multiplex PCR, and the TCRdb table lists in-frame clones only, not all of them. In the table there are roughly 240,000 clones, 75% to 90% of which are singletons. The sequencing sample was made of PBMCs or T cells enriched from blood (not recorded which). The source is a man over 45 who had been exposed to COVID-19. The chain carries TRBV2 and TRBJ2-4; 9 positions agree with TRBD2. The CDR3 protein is CASVPGLANIQYF. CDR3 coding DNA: TGTGCCAGCGTCCCGGGACTAGCAAACATTCAGTACTTC.